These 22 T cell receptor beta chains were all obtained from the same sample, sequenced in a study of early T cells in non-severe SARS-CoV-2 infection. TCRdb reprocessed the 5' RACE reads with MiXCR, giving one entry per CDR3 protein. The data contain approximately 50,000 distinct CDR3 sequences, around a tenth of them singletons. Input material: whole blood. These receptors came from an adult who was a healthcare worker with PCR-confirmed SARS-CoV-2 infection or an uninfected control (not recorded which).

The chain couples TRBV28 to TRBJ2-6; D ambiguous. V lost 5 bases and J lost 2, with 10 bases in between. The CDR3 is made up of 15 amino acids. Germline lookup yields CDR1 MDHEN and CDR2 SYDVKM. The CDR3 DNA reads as TGTGCCAGCAGTCACCCAGTGACTGGGGCCAACGTCCTGACTTTC. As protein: CASSHPVTGANVLTF.

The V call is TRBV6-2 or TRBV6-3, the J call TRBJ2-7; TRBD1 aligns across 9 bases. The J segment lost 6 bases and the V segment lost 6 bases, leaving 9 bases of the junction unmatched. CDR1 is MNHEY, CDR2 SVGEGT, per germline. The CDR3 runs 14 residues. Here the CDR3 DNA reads TGTGCCAGCAGGCATCCGGGACAGGGAGGCGAGCAGTACTTC. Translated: CASRHPGQGGEQYF.

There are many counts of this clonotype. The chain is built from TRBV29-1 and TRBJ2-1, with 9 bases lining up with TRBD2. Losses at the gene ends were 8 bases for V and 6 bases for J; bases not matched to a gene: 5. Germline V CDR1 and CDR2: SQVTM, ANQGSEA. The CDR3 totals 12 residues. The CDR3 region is CSLGLAGNEQFF. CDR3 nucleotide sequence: TGCAGCTTGGGACTAGCAGGCAATGAGCAGTTCTTC.

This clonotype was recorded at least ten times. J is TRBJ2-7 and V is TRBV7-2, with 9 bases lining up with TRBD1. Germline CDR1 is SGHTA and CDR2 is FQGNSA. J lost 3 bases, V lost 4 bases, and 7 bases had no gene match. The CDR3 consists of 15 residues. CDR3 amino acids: CASSSRTGVSYEQYF. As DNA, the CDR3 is TGTGCCAGCAGCTCAAGGACAGGGGTAAGCTACGAGCAGTACTTC.

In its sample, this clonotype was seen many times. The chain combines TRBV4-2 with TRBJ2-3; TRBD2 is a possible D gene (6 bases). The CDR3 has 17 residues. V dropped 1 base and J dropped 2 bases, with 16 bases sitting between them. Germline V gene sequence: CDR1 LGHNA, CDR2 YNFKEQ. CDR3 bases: TGTGCCAGCAGCCAAGGAGCGGGCCTAGCGAACACAGATACGCAGTATTTT. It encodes CASSQGAGLANTDTQYF.

The CDR3 nucleotides read TGCGCCAGCAGCCAAGATCACGGGAGTGGCTACACCTTC. Translation gives CASSQDHGSGYTF. The J gene is TRBJ1-2, the V gene TRBV4-3, with unresolved D. Germline assignment: CDR1 LGHNA and CDR2 YSLEER. The CDR3 runs 13 residues. Trimming took off 0 bases at V and 7 bases at J, with 9 bases between the two ends.

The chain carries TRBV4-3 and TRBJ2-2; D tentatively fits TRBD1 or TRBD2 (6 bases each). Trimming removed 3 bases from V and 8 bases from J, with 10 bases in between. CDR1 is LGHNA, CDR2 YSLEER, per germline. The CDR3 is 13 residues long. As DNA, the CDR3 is TGCGCCAGCAGCCAGGAGGGGGAAGGGGAGCTGTTTTTT. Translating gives CASSQEGEGELFF.

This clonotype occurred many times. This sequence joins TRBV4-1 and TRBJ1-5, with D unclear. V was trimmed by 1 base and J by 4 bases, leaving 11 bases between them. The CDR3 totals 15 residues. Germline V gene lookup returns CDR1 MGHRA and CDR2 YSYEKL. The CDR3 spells CASSQAPILNQPQHF. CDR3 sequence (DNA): TGCGCCAGCAGCCAAGCCCCTATCTTGAATCAGCCCCAGCATTTT.

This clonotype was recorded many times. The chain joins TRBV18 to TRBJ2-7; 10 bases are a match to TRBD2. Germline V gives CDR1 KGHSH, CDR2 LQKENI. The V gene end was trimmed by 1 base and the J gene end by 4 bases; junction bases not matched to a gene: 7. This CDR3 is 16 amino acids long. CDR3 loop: CASSPLQIAGGYEQYF. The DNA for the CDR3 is TGTGCCAGCTCACCACTGCAGATAGCGGGAGGTTACGAGCAGTACTTC.

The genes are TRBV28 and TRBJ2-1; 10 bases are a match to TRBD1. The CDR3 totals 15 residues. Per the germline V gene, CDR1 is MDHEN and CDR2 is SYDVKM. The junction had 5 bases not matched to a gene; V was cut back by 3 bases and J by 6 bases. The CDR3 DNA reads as TGTGCCAGCAGTTTGGGGACAGGGGCCAGCAATGAGCAGTTCTTC. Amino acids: CASSLGTGASNEQFF.

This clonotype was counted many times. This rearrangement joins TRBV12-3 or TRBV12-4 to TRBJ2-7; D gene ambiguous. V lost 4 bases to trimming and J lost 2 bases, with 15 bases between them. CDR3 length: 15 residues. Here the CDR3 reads CASSSLPGTAYEQYF. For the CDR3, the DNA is TGTGCCAGCAGTTCCCTCCCGGGCACCGCCTACGAGCAGTACTTC.

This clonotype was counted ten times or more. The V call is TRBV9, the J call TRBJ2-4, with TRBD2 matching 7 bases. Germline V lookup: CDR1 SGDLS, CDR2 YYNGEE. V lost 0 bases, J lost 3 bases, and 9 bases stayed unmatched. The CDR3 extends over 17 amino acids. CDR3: CASSVGGGSSHKNIQYF. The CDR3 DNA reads TGTGCCAGCAGCGTAGGCGGCGGGAGTTCCCACAAAAACATTCAGTACTTC.

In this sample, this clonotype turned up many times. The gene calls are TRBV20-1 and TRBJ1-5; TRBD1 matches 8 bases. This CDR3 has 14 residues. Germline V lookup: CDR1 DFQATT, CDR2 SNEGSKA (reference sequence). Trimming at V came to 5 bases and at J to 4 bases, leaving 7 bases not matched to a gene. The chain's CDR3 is CSAGQTGENQPQHF. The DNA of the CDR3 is TGCAGTGCTGGCCAGACAGGGGAAAATCAGCCCCAGCATTTT.

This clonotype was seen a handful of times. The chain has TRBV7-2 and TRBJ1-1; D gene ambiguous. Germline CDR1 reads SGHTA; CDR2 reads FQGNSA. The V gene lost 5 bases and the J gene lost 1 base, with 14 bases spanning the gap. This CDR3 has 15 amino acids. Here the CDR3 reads CASSPIDTWNTEAFF. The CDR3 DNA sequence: TGTGCCAGCAGCCCCATAGACACCTGGAACACTGAAGCTTTCTTT.

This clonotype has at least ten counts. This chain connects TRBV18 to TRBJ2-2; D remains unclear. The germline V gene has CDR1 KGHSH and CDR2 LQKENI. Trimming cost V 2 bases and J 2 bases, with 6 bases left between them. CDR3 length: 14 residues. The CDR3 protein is CASSPSANTGELFF. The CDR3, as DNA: TGTGCCAGCTCACCAAGCGCAAACACCGGGGAGCTGTTTTTT.

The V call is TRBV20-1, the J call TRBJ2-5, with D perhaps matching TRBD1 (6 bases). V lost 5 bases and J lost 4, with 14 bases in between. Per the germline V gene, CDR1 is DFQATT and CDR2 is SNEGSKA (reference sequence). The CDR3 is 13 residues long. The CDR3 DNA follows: TGCAGTGCTTGGGGGCAGGCTGGAGAGACCCAGTACTTC. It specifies CSAWGQAGETQYF.

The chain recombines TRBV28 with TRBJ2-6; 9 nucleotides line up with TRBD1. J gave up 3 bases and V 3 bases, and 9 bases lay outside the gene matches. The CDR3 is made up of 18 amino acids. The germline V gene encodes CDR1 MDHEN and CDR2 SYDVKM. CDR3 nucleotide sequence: TGTGCCAGCAGTTTTCAGCGGGACAGGGCTTTTGGGGCCAACGTCCTGACTTTC. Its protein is CASSFQRDRAFGANVLTF.

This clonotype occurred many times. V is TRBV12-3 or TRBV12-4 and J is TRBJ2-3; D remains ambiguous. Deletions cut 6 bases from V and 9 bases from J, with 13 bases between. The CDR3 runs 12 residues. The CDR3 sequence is CASSARLMTQYF. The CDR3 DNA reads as TGTGCCAGCAGCGCCCGACTTATGACGCAGTATTTT.

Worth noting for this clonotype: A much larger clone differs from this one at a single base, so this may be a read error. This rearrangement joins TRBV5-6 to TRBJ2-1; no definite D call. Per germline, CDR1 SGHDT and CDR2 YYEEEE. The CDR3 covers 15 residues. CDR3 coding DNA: TGTGCCAGCAGCTTGTGGCAAAGGTCCCACAATGACCAGTTCTTC. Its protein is CASSLWQRSHNDQFF. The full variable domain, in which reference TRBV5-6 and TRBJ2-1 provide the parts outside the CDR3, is DAGVTQSPTHLIKTRGQQVTLRCSPKSGHDTVSWYQQALGQGPQFIFQYYEEEERQRGNFPDRFSGHQFPNYSSELNVNALLLGDSALYLCASSLWQRSHNDQFFGPGTRLTVL.

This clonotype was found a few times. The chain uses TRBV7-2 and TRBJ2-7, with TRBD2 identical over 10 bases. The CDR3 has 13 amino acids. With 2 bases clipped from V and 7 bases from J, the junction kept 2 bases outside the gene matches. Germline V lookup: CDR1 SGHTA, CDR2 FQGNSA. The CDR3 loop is CASSLSGRGEQYF. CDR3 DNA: TGTGCCAGCAGCTTAAGCGGGAGGGGGGAGCAGTACTTC.

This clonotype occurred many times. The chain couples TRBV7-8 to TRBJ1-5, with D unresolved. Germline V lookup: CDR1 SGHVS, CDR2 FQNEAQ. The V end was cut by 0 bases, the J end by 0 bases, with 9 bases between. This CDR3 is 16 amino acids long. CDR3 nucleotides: TGTGCCAGCAGCTTAGCAGACCCTTTTAGCAATCAGCCCCAGCATTTT. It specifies CASSLADPFSNQPQHF.

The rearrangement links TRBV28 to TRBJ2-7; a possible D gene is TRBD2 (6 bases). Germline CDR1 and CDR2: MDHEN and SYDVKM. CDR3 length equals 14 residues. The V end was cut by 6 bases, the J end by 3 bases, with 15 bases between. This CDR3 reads CASRPGVLLYEQYF. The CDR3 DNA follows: TGTGCCAGCAGGCCGGGGGTACTGCTCTACGAGCAGTACTTC.